These T cell receptor beta chains were read from a single sample in a study of T-cell reconstitution after alpha-beta-depleted transplantation in children. Each CDR3 protein gets one entry after TCRdb re-called the PCR reads with MiXCR. The data contain about 280,000 distinct CDR3 sequences, roughly 12% of them singletons. This sample comprised peripheral blood, obtained 180 days after TCRalphabeta/CD19-depleted stem cell transplant. These receptors were collected from a male patient aged 2 to 9 who had a stem cell transplant for chronic granulomatous disease, so the T cells may come from the graft donor. Each CDR3 is given with its conserved first and last residue. D genes are given only for firm matches.

TRBJ1-5	13	NA	TRBV3-1	CASSQDWGGSQHF
TRBJ2-6	18	NA	TRBV10-2	CASSEWGSPSSGANVLTF
TRBJ2-1	14	NA	TRBV7-6	CASSFSESGNEQFF
TRBJ2-7	14	NA	TRBV5-1	CASSFGEMGYEQYF
TRBJ2-1	14	NA	TRBV6-2/TRBV6-3	CASRHTSADNEQFF
TRBJ2-7	17	TRBD1	TRBV18	CASSPYGPGQLNYEQYF
TRBJ2-5	13	NA	TRBV5-5	CASSPPSPETQYF
TRBJ2-2	13	TRBD1	TRBV7-3	CASSEQGTGELFF
TRBJ1-5	12	NA	TRBV25-1	CASSEGGQPQHF
TRBJ2-3	18	NA	TRBV7-3	CASSSNLGLLSGPDTQYF
TRBJ2-1	13	NA	TRBV9	CASSPRGAGEQFF
TRBJ2-3	16	TRBD2	TRBV7-9	CASRRLLGGSPDTQYF
TRBJ2-2	16	TRBD2	TRBV29-1	CSVKLAGGPVTGELFF
TRBJ2-4	11	NA	TRBV12-3/TRBV12-4	CASSLGDIQYF
TRBJ2-2	16	TRBD1	TRBV5-1	CASSPDRGRYTGELFF
TRBJ2-7	15	TRBD1	TRBV24-1	CATSDAGQGIDEQYF
TRBJ2-5	14	TRBD1	TRBV7-2	CASSPDRAQETQYF
TRBJ1-2	13	NA	TRBV6-1	CASSDASRYGYTF
TRBJ2-5	12	NA	TRBV30	CAWGFGQETQYF
TRBJ2-7	17	NA	TRBV7-9	CASSSSGLAAGSYEQYF
TRBJ2-1	18	TRBD2	TRBV18	CASSSSSLGTSGYNEQFF
TRBJ2-1	15	TRBD2	TRBV28	CASSKREWVYNEQFF
TRBJ2-5	14	TRBD2	TRBV29-1	CSVFPGLAGETQYF
TRBJ2-7	15	NA	TRBV29-1	CSVEGTGTSSYEQYF
TRBJ1-5	16	TRBD1	TRBV28	CASRTRQGAKNQPQHF
TRBJ2-7	16	TRBD2	TRBV20-1	CSASWVAGVIAYEQYF
TRBJ1-2	14	NA	TRBV11-2	CASSGRDSQWGYTF
TRBJ2-7	14	TRBD1	TRBV4-2	CASSQGLRGYEQYF
TRBJ2-2	18	TRBD2	TRBV2	CTSCPSGTSGGITGELFF
TRBJ2-3	13	NA	TRBV18	CASSPLGSDTQYF
TRBJ2-3	14	NA	TRBV20-1	CSAISTAHTDTQYF
TRBJ2-7	14	NA	TRBV7-6	CASSLVAGGIEQYF